This T cell receptor (beta chain) was documented in a study of radiotherapy plus CTLA-4 blockade in lung cancer. In the study overall: Objective responses emerged in 15% to 20% of patients, and around 31% attained disease control.

The data were produced by immunoSEQ multiplex PCR, yet TCRdb's version contains in-frame clones alone and is incomplete. The sample shows 90,000 to 100,000 clones, around 74% of them seen only once. The CDR3 contains 13 residues. Trimming removed 5 bases from V and 3 bases from J, with 8 bases in between. Germline-derived CDR1 and CDR2 are SSHAT and FNYEAQ (reference sequence). The specimen was peripheral blood, collected from a patient treated with radiotherapy plus ipilimumab. V and J are TRBV7-7 and TRBJ2-1; D call uncertain. This TCR came from a human donor with non-small cell lung cancer who had a partial response to radiotherapy plus ipilimumab. Some clones in this sample may be carry-over from other donors' samples. CDR3 nucleotides: TGTGCCAGCAGCCCCCCAGGCTACAATGAGCAGTTCTTC. The encoded protein is CASSPPGYNEQFF.